The 5 T cell receptor beta chains below all came from one sample that was sequenced in a study of blood T cell repertoires in COVID-19. The repertoire was sequenced with immunoSEQ multiplex PCR; TCRdb's copy has only in-frame clones and lacks some. The sample contains about 130,000 clones, about nine tenths of which appear only once. Sequenced: peripheral blood. These receptors were obtained from a woman in her 70s with COVID-19, enrolled during active disease.

This chain connects TRBV3-1 (or the pseudogene TRBV3-2) to TRBJ2-7; 16 nucleotides match TRBD2. Per the germline V gene, CDR1 is LGHDT and CDR2 is YNNKEL (reference sequence). This CDR3 spans 19 amino acids. The V and J ends lost 1 base and 3 bases, in that order; junction bases with no gene match: 9. Here the CDR3 reads CASSQGPGLAGGLIYEQYF. CDR3 coding DNA: TGTGCCAGCAGCCAAGGGCCGGGACTAGCGGGGGGGCTAATCTACGAGCAGTACTTC.

This clone was seen a single time. V is TRBV10-2 and J is TRBJ2-5; 16 nucleotides align to TRBD2. Germline V lookup: CDR1 WSHSY, CDR2 SAAADI. V gave up 6 bases and J gave up 5 bases; unmatched junction bases: 3. This CDR3 spans 15 amino acids. In nucleotides, the CDR3 is TGCGCCAGCAGAGGGACTAGCGGGGGGGTCGAGACCCAGTACTTC. Amino acid sequence: CASRGTSGGVETQYF.

The gene calls are TRBV7-2 and TRBJ1-2, with TRBD1 identical over 10 bases. The germline CDR1 and CDR2 sequences are SGHTA and FQGNSA. Unmatched junction bases numbered 8, after V lost 5 bases and J lost 5 bases. The CDR3 runs to 15 residues. CDR3 loop: CASSPTDRGRYGYTF. CDR3 DNA sequence: TGTGCCAGCAGCCCGACCGACAGGGGGCGGTATGGCTACACCTTC.

The chain uses TRBV5-1 and TRBJ2-5, with 9 bases aligning to TRBD1. V shed 4 bases, J shed 4 bases, and the junction held 8 bases outside the gene matches. In germline, CDR1 is SGHRS, CDR2 YFSETQ. This CDR3 contains 15 residues. The chain's CDR3 is CASSPMGQGGETQYF. In nucleotides, the CDR3 is TGCGCCAGCAGCCCGATGGGACAGGGAGGAGAGACCCAGTACTTC.

The chain employs TRBV29-1 and TRBJ2-5; possible D gene TRBD1, 6 bases. Germline V gene lookup returns CDR1 SQVTM and CDR2 ANQGSEA. The CDR3 sequence is 18 residues long. Trimming took off 1 base at V and 1 base at J, with 22 bases between the two ends. The CDR3 nucleotides are TGCAGCGTTGAAGGGGAACAGGGCCGAGACTTCATCCAAGAGACCCAGTACTTC. This gives the protein CSVEGEQGRDFIQETQYF. Filled out from reference TRBV29-1 and TRBJ2-5, the complete variable domain reads SAVISQKPSRDICQRGTSLTIQCQVDSQVTMMFWYRQQPGQSLTLIATANQGSEATYESGFVIDKFPISRPNLTFSTLTVSNMSPEDSSIYLCSVEGEQGRDFIQETQYFGPGTRLLVL.